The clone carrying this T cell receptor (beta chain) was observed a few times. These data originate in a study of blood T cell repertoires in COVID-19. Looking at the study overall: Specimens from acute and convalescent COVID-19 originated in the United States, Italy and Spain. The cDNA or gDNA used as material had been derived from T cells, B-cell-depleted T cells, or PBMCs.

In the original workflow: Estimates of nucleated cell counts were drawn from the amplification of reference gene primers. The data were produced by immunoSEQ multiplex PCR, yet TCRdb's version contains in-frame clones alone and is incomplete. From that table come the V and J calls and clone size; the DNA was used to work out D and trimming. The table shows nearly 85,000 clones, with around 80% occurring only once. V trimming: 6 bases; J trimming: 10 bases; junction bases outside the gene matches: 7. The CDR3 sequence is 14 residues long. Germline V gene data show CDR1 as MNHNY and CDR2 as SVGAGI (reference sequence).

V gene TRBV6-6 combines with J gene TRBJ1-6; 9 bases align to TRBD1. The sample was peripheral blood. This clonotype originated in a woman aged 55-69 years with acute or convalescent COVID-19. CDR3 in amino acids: CASRSRTGESPLHF. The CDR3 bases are TGTGCCAGCAGATCTCGGACAGGGGAATCACCCCTCCACTTT.